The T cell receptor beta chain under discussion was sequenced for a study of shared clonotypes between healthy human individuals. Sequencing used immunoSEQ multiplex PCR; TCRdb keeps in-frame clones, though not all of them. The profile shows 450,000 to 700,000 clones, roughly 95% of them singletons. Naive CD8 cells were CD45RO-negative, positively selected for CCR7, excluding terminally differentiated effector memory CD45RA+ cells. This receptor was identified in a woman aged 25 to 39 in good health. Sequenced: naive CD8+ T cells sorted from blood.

The CDR3 bases are TGTGCCTGGAGCCGGGGGACTCGGGAGACCCAGTACTTC. The encoded protein is CAWSRGTRETQYF. The V and J genes are TRBV30 and TRBJ2-5; possibly TRBD2 for D (6 bases). Between the trimmed V and J ends, which lost 3 bases and 5 bases, there was a span of 13 bases. Germline V CDR1 and CDR2: GTSNPN, SVGIG (reference sequence). This CDR3 spans 13 amino acids.